One and the same sample provided the 23 T cell receptor beta chains below, sequenced in a study of regulatory T cells in long-lasting Graves disease. In building TCR beta libraries, iRepertoire HTBI primers were used together with Arm-PCR of CDR3 regions. TCRdb fed the multiplex PCR reads into MiXCR, producing one record per CDR3 protein. The profile shows approximately 360,000 distinct CDR3 sequences, approximately 12% of them singletons. Time point in this sample: newly diagnosed GD, antithyroid drugs for less than 3 months. With RNA extracted from PBMCs as input, the TCR library was made. The sample was also reused in another study, on T cells in Graves' hyperthyroidism and ophthalmopathy.

The sample was peripheral blood mononuclear cells (PBMCs), taken at new diagnosis, from a patient treated with antithyroid drugs. These receptor sequences come from a woman younger than 30 with Graves disease.

This clonotype showed up many times. The J gene is TRBJ1-1, the V gene TRBV27; maybe TRBD1 (5 bases). V lost 3 bases to trimming and J lost 8 bases, with 13 bases between them. The CDR3 is made up of 13 amino acids. Germline values: CDR1 MNHEY, CDR2 SMNVEV (reference sequence). CDR3 amino acids: CASSLVSGQEAFF. The CDR3 coding sequence is TGTGCCAGCAGTTTGGTCTCAGGGCAAGAAGCTTTCTTT.

In this sample, this clonotype turned up many times. This rearrangement joins TRBV7-2 to TRBJ2-1, with TRBD1 matching over 8 bases. Germline CDR1 and CDR2: SGHTA and FQGNSA. V lost 6 bases, J lost 15 bases, and 7 bases stayed unmatched. The CDR3 runs 11 residues. The CDR3, as DNA: TGTGCCAGCAGGAGCCGGACAGGGCTGTTCTTC. The encoded protein is CASRSRTGLFF. Filled out from reference TRBV7-2 and TRBJ2-1, the complete variable domain reads GAGVSQSPSNKVTEKGKDVELRCDPISGHTALYWYRQSLGQGLEFLIYFQGNSAPDKSGLPSDRFSAERTGGSVSTLTIQRTQQEDSAVYLCASRSRTGLFFGPGTRLTVL.

This clonotype was observed many times. The chain is built from TRBV11-2 and TRBJ2-1; no definite D call. The CDR3 loop spans 14 amino acids. The V gene's germline CDR1 is SGHAT and CDR2 FQNNGV. Trimming removed 3 bases from V and 5 bases from J, with 11 bases in between. The chain's CDR3 is CASSFGGMDNEQFF. The DNA of the CDR3 is TGTGCCAGCAGCTTTGGTGGGATGGACAATGAGCAGTTCTTC.

The sample holds many counts of this clonotype. The chain joins TRBV11-2 to TRBJ2-5, with D uncertain. CDR1 and CDR2 (germline): SGHAT, FQNNGV. Trimming left V 0 bases short and J 5 bases short, with 10 bases between. This CDR3 is 14 amino acids long. CDR3 DNA sequence: TGTGCCAGCAGCTTAGATCCGGGCACTGAGACCCAGTACTTC. Its translation: CASSLDPGTETQYF.

This clonotype was found a few times. The chain uses TRBV20-1 and TRBJ1-2; 11 positions match TRBD1. The CDR3 runs 15 residues. CDR1 and CDR2 (germline): DFQATT, SNEGSKA (reference sequence). The trim removed 3 bases at V and 4 bases at J, leaving 7 bases unmatched. The CDR3 reads CSASRSGQGAYGYTF. For the CDR3, the DNA is TGCAGTGCTAGTAGAAGTGGACAGGGGGCCTATGGCTACACCTTC.

This chain links TRBV6-9 with TRBJ2-1; 11 bases match TRBD2. V shed 3 bases and J 2 bases; nucleotides not matched to a gene: 9. Germline V CDR1 and CDR2: MNHGY, SVAAGI. The CDR3 sequence is 18 residues long. The DNA of the CDR3 is TGTGCCAGCAGTTACTCATTCGGACTAGCGGGCACCTACAATGAGCAGTTCTTC. It yields the protein CASSYSFGLAGTYNEQFF.

The chain uses TRBV7-2 and TRBJ2-1; D remains unclear. TRBJ2-5 explains the end of the DNA better; the J call may be wrong. There are 13 residues in the CDR3. The germline V gene encodes CDR1 SGHTA and CDR2 FQGNSA. The CDR3 spells CASSLEGYETQYF. CDR3 in DNA: TGTGCCAGCAGCTTAGAGGGATACGAGACCCAGTACTTC.

The sample holds many counts of this clonotype. This chain uses TRBV6-1 with TRBJ1-2; tentative D call: TRBD1 (6 bases). The V and J ends lost 8 bases and 3 bases respectively, with 16 bases between them. This CDR3 region has 14 residues. Per the germline V gene, CDR1 is MNHNS and CDR2 is SASEGT. The CDR3 nucleotides are TGTGCCAGCCGCCGACAGGCGATATACTATGGCTACACCTTC. Translation gives CASRRQAIYYGYTF.

This clonotype showed up many times. The rearrangement uses TRBV7-2 and TRBJ2-5; D not certain. Trimming removed 4 bases at V and 2 bases at J, with 14 bases between. Germline CDR1 reads SGHTA; CDR2 reads FQGNSA. The CDR3 covers 15 residues. The CDR3 nucleotides are TGTGCCAGCAGCTCTATCCTCGGAGCTCAAGAGACCCAGTACTTC. Protein sequence: CASSSILGAQETQYF.

There are a few counts of this clonotype. The V and J genes are TRBV7-3 and TRBJ1-1; the D is unclear. The CDR3 is 13 amino acids. Trimming took off 1 base at V and 1 base at J, with 4 bases between the two ends. Germline V gene sequence: CDR1 SGHTA, CDR2 FQGTGA. CDR3 sequence (DNA): TGTGCCAGCAGCTTAAGTTCGAACACTGAAGCTTTCTTT. Its protein is CASSLSSNTEAFF.

With regard to this clonotype: The junction departs from the called germline gene at one end, perhaps through a read error. The gene calls are TRBV4-3 and TRBJ1-1; D call uncertain. This CDR3 is 15 amino acids long. Germline CDR1 is LGHNA and CDR2 is YSLEER. CDR3 DNA: TGTGCCAGCAGCCCCGGGGTAGGAGAGAACACTGAAGCTTTCTTT. This gives the protein CASSPGVGENTEAFF.

In this sample, this clonotype turned up many times. CDR3 nucleotides: TGTGCCAGCAGCCCCCGTCAGAGCTCCTATAATTCACCCCTCCACTTT. Translated: CASSPRQSSYNSPLHF. This chain connects TRBV7-2 to TRBJ1-6, with D uncertain. Germline V CDR1 and CDR2: SGHTA, FQGNSA. The germline V and J ends were trimmed by 5 bases and 0 bases, with 11 bases remaining between them. This CDR3 has 16 amino acids.

V is TRBV4-1 and J is TRBJ2-1; TRBD2 agrees at 10 bases. V was pared by 0 bases and J by 8 bases, with 7 bases of the junction left unmatched. The CDR3 loop spans 16 amino acids. The germline V gene has CDR1 MGHRA and CDR2 YSYEKL. CDR3 bases: TGCGCCAGCAGCCAAGATCTCAGCGGGGGGGCCGATGAGCAGTTCTTC. Its protein product is CASSQDLSGGADEQFF.

A single count supports this clonotype. The chain uses TRBV27 and TRBJ2-5; 11 nucleotides agree with TRBD2. Trimming took 2 bases from V and 5 from J; bases not matched to a gene: 16. CDR3 length equals 19 residues. Germline V CDR1 and CDR2: MNHEY, SMNVEV (reference sequence). The CDR3 sequence: CASSLGLAGGQRRLETQYF. As DNA, the CDR3 is TGTGCCAGCAGTTTAGGGCTAGCGGGAGGCCAAAGGAGGTTGGAGACCCAGTACTTC.

The sample holds a few counts of this clonotype. Since a far larger clone is one base different, this is likely a read error. The chain uses TRBV6-1 and TRBJ2-3; D uncertain. CDR3 length: 11 residues. Trimming removed 7 bases at V and 2 bases at J, with 4 bases between. Germline CDR1 is MNHNS and CDR2 is SASEGT. The DNA of the CDR3 is TGTGCCAGCACCCACACAGATACGCAGTATTTT. Its translation is CASTHTDTQYF.

This clonotype was counted ten times or more. The chain employs TRBV6-1 and TRBJ1-5, with D unresolved. Deletions cut 11 bases from V and 3 bases from J, with 14 bases between. The germline V gene encodes CDR1 MNHNS and CDR2 SASEGT. The length of the CDR3 is 13 residues. The CDR3 DNA sequence: TGTGCCGTAAAACCCGGTAACAATCAGCCCCAGCATTTT. This gives the protein CAVKPGNNQPQHF.

Ten or more counts support this clonotype. The J gene is TRBJ2-1, the V gene TRBV3-1; D gene ambiguous. Germline-derived CDR1 and CDR2 are LGHDT and YNNKEL (reference sequence). The CDR3 is 14 residues long. The V end was cut by 0 bases, the J end by 9 bases, with 12 bases between. The CDR3: CASSQELAFSEQFF. CDR3 coding DNA: TGTGCCAGCAGCCAAGAATTGGCTTTTAGTGAGCAGTTCTTC.

A few counts support this clonotype. The V gene is TRBV7-9, the J gene TRBJ2-7, with TRBD2 matching over 7 bases. The CDR3 runs 16 residues. The germline V gene encodes CDR1 SEHNR and CDR2 FQNEAQ (reference sequence). Trimming at V came to 2 bases and at J to 6 bases, leaving 13 bases not matched to a gene. This chain's CDR3 is CASSLLRESAAGEQYF. The CDR3 DNA reads TGTGCCAGCAGCTTACTGCGGGAGAGTGCTGCTGGCGAGCAGTACTTC.

The gene calls are TRBV20-1 and TRBJ1-2; a weak D match, TRBD1 (5 bases). This CDR3 is built from 14 residues. In germline, CDR1 is DFQATT, CDR2 SNEGSKA (reference sequence). The V end was cut by 1 base, the J end by 5 bases, with 14 bases between. CDR3 bases: TGCAGTGCTAGAGGGTCGGGGGGTGATTATGGCTACACCTTC. As protein: CSARGSGGDYGYTF.

This clonotype was seen repeatedly, ten times or more. The rearrangement uses TRBV12-3 or TRBV12-4 and TRBJ1-2; D possibly corresponds to TRBD1 (6 bases). The V gene lost 8 bases and the J gene lost 1 base, with 14 bases spanning the gap. There are 14 residues in the CDR3. The CDR3 nucleotides read TGTGCCAGCGGCCCGGGGACACATAACTATGGCTACACCTTC. The encoded protein is CASGPGTHNYGYTF.

In its sample, this clonotype was seen many times. J is TRBJ1-4 and V is TRBV12-3 or TRBV12-4; 7 positions match TRBD1. Trimming removed 5 bases from V and 4 bases from J; junction bases left unmatched: 4. This CDR3 contains 14 residues. CDR3 DNA: TGTGCCAGCAGTACAGGGGAAATTAATGAAAAACTGTTTTTT. Translating gives CASSTGEINEKLFF.

The table lists this clonotype with many counts. The chain has TRBV28 and TRBJ2-2; 12 positions match TRBD2. This CDR3 is 17 amino acids long. The V gene end was trimmed by 5 bases and the J gene end by 0 bases; junction bases not matched to a gene: 4. From germline, CDR1 is MDHEN and CDR2 SYDVKM. The CDR3 sequence: CASSLLAGGPNTGELFF. CDR3 DNA: TGTGCCAGCAGTCTACTAGCGGGAGGACCGAACACCGGGGAGCTGTTTTTT.

This clonotype came up a few times. This chain connects TRBV9 to TRBJ1-1; D possibly corresponds to TRBD1 (6 bases). This CDR3 contains 16 residues. Trimming left V 2 bases short and J 0 bases short, with 14 bases between. CDR1 SGDLS and CDR2 YYNGEE come from the germline V gene. CDR3 nucleotide sequence: TGTGCCAGCAGCGTCGACAGGCTTCCCCTGAACACTGAAGCTTTCTTT. As protein: CASSVDRLPLNTEAFF.